This T cell receptor beta chain was sequenced for a study of CD8 T cells in ankylosing spondylitis. Whole-study results and caveats: Disease-linked clones reportedly concentrated significantly in matched ankylosing spondylitis synovial fluid. Characteristic of ankylosing spondylitis blood, it appeared, was a TCR beta motif comprising 7 to 9 highly homologous variants.

Details on this clonotype: The antigen is not known.

With molecular barcodes, quantitative 5'-RACE was used to make the TCR beta libraries. TCRdb analysed the 5' RACE reads with MiXCR anew, one entry per CDR3 protein. The data contain fewer than 400,000 distinct CDR3 sequences, approximately 20% of them singletons. V trimming: 5 bases; J trimming: 5 bases; junction bases outside the gene matches: 11. The CDR3 runs 16 residues. Germline assignment: CDR1 SGHTA and CDR2 FQGNSA. Sequencing was done on a sample of blood, either unsorted or a sorted T cell fraction (not recorded which). The receptor's source is a male donor with ankylosing spondylitis. The genes are TRBV7-2 and TRBJ2-1; TRBD2 agrees at 8 bases. The CDR3, as DNA: TGTGCCAGCAGCCACTCAAGCGGGGGCCCGCACAATGAGCAGTTCTTC. It codes for CASSHSSGGPHNEQFF.